This T cell receptor (beta chain) was documented in a study of cytomegalovirus exposure and HLA in healthy donors. Study overall: In a previous analysis, approximately 110 million unique TCR beta sequences were found from about 179 million T cells. Study-level points and caveats: Associated with cytomegalovirus, according to the listing, were 150 to 200 TCR beta chains. A later look showed TCR association rates differing by HLA locus, highest for DRB1 and lowest for HLA-C.

V dropped 1 base and J dropped 5; count of bases not matched to a gene: 1. Germline values: CDR1 KGHSH, CDR2 LQKENI. The CDR3 has 15 residues. The PCR ran on 60 Vbeta and 13 Jbeta primers. The table came from immunoSEQ multiplex PCR; TCRdb's copy has only in-frame clones and leaves some out. The sample lists approximately 91,000 clones, around 73% occurring once. Comment on this clone: Its target is unknown.

The source material was PBMCs. The receptor was derived from a female donor in good health and CMV-seronegative. The V call is TRBV18, the J call TRBJ1-5; the match to TRBD1 covers 11 bases. CDR3 DNA sequence: TGTGCCAGCTCACCACGGACAGGGGGCGATCAGCCCCAGCATTTT. It is translated as CASSPRTGGDQPQHF.